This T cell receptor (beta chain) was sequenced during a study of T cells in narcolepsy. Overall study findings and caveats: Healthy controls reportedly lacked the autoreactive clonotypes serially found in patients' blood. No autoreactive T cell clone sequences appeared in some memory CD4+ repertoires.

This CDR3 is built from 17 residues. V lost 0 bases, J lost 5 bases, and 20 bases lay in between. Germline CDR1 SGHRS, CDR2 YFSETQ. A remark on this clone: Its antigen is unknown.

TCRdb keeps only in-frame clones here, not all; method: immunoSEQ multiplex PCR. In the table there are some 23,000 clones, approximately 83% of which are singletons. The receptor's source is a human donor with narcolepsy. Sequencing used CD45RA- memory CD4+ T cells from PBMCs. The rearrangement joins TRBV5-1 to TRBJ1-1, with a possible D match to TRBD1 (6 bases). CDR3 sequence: CASSLAPPGQGKTEAFF. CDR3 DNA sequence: TGCGCCAGCAGCTTGGCCCCCCCGGGGCAGGGGAAGACTGAAGCTTTCTTT.